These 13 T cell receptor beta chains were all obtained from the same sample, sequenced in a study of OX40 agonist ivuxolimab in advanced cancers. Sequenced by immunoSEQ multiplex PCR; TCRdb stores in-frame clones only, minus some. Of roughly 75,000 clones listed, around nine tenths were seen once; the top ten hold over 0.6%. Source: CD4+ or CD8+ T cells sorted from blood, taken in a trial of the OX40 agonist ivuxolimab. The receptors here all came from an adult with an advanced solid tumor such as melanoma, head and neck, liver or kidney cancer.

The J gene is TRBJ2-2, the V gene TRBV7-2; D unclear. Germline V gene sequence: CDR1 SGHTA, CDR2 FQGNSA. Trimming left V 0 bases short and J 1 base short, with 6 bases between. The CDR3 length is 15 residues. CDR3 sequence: CASSLATGNTGELFF. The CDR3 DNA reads TGTGCCAGCAGCTTAGCTACGGGGAACACCGGGGAGCTGTTTTTT.

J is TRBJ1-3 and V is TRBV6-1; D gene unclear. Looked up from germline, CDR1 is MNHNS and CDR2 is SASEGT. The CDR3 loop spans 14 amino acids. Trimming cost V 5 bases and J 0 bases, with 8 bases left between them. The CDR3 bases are TGTGCCAGCAGTCGACTCGACTCTGGAAACACCATATATTTT. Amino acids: CASSRLDSGNTIYF.

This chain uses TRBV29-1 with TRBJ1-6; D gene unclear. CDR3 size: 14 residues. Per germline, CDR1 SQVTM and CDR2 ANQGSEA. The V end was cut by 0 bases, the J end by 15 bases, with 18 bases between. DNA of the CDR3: TGCAGCGTTGAAGATGAAGCTTCTGGGATGGGCCTCCACTTT. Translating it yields CSVEDEASGMGLHF. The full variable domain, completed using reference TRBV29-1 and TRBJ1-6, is SAVISQKPSRDICQRGTSLTIQCQVDSQVTMMFWYRQQPGQSLTLIATANQGSEATYESGFVIDKFPISRPNLTFSTLTVSNMSPEDSSIYLCSVEDEASGMGLHFGNGTRLTVT.

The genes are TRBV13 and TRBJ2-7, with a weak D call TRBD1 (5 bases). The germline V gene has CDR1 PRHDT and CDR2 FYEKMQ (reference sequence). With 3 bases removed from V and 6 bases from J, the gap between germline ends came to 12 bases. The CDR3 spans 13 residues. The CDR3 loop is CASSFSQAREQYF. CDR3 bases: TGTGCCAGCAGCTTCTCACAGGCCCGCGAGCAGTACTTC.

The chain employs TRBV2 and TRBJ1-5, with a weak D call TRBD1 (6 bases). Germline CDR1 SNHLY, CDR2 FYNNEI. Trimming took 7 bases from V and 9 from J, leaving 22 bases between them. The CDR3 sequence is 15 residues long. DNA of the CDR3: TGTGCCAGCACAGCGGAGGGGGAGGGGATCGGGCCCCAGCATTTT. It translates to CASTAEGEGIGPQHF.

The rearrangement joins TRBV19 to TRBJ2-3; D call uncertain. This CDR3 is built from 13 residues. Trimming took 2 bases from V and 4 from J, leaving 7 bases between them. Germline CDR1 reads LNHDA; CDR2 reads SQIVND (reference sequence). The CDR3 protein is CASSILDADTQYF. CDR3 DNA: TGTGCCAGTAGTATACTAGACGCAGATACGCAGTATTTT.

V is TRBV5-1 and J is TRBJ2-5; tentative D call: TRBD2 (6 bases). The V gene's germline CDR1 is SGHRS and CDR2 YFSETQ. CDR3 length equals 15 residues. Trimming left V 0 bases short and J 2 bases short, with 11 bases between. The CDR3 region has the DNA TGCGCCAGCAGCTTGGCCGGTAGCGGACAAGAGACCCAGTACTTC. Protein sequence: CASSLAGSGQETQYF.

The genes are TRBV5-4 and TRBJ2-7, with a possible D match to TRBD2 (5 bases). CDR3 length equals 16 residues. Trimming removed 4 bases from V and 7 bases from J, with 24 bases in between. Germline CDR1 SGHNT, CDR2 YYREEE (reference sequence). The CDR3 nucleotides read TGTGCCAGCAGCCCCGCCGGCATAGAGGGTATGGGGGAGCAGTACTTC. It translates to CASSPAGIEGMGEQYF.

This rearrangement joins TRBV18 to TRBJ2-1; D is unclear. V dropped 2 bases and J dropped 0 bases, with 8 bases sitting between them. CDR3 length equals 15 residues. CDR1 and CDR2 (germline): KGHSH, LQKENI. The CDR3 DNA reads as TGTGCCAGCTCACCAACCTTACGCTCCTACAATGAGCAGTTCTTC. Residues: CASSPTLRSYNEQFF.

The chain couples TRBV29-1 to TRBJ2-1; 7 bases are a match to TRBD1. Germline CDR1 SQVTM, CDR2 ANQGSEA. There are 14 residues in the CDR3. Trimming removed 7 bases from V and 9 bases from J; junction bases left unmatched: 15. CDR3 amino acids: CSAPPTGSRGEQFF. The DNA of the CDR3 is TGCAGCGCCCCTCCGACAGGGTCCAGGGGTGAGCAGTTCTTC.

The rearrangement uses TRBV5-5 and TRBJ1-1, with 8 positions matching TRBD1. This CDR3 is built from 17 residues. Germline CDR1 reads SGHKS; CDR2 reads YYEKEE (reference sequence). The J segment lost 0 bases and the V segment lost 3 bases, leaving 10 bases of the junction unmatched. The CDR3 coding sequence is TGTGCCAGCAGCTCGGGGGGACAGGCGGGTATGAACACTGAAGCTTTCTTT. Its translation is CASSSGGQAGMNTEAFF.

As DNA, the CDR3 is TGTGCCAGCTCACACACGGACTCAGGCTCTGGAAACACCATATATTTT. As protein: CASSHTDSGSGNTIYF. The rearrangement uses TRBV18 and TRBJ1-3; D is undetermined. The CDR3 consists of 16 residues. CDR1 and CDR2 (germline): KGHSH, LQKENI. The V end lost 4 bases, the J end lost 0 bases, and 13 bases lay between the germline ends.

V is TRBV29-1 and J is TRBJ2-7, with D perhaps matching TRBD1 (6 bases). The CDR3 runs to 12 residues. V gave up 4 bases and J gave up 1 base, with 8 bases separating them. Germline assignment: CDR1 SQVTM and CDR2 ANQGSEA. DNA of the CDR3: TGCAGCGTTGCGACAGGTTCCTACGAGCAGTACTTC. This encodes CSVATGSYEQYF.